The TCR beta chain under discussion was sequenced for a study of cytomegalovirus exposure and HLA in healthy donors. Germline V gene sequence: CDR1 SNHLY, CDR2 FYNNEI. The CDR3 has 13 residues. V was shortened by 8 bases and J by 3 bases, with 13 bases between the two germline ends. TCRdb keeps only in-frame clones here, not all; method: immunoSEQ multiplex PCR. The repertoire has about 100,000 clones, 90% to 97% of them found once; the top ten carry 0.67%. Sequenced: PBMCs. V and J are TRBV2 and TRBJ1-1; D perhaps matches TRBD1 (5 bases). This TCR came from a woman in her late teens or twenties in good health and CMV-seronegative. The CDR3 DNA follows: TGTGCCAGCGGCAAAGACAGATACACTGAAGCTTTCTTT. It specifies CASGKDRYTEAFF.